The 26 T cell receptor beta chains below were found in one sample sequenced in a study of cytomegalovirus exposure and HLA in healthy donors (dated by TCRdb to 2016 to 2017). Preparation of the library involved the immunoSEQ multiplex PCR assay. For the multiplex PCR, a mixture combining 60 forward primers for TCR Vbeta segments and 13 reverse primers for TCR Jbeta segments was used. Entries here come from immuneACCESS through TCRdb and include only in-frame sequences with V and J called. Some clones fail to appear in such tables; in the studies checked, an unresolved V gene covers under half of the shortfall, and the cause of the remainder is unknown. This specimen's table enumerates approximately 100,000 clones. The ten top clones hold about 0.59% of the sample. Sequenced input: PBMCs. These TCRs come from a man between 45 and 60 years old in good health and CMV-seronegative.

This chain joins TRBV27 and TRBJ1-2; D uncertain. This CDR3 has 14 residues. Germline assignment: CDR1 MNHEY and CDR2 SMNVEV (reference sequence). Trimming stripped 6 bases from V and 4 bases from J, with 15 bases between. CDR3 in amino acids: CASSPLGPPYGYTF. CDR3 DNA sequence: TGTGCCAGCAGCCCCCTGGGCCCTCCCTATGGCTACACCTTC.

This rearrangement joins TRBV19 to TRBJ1-5, with 8 positions matching TRBD1. Per germline, CDR1 LNHDA and CDR2 SQIVND (reference sequence). V was clipped by 8 bases and J by 3 bases; unmatched bases: 9. The CDR3 has 15 amino acids. CDR3 protein: CASFSGTGINQPQHF. Written as DNA, the CDR3 is TGTGCCAGTTTTTCCGGGACAGGTATCAATCAGCCCCAGCATTTT.

The chain links TRBV11-3 to TRBJ2-1; TRBD2 matches 8 bases. This CDR3 comprises 14 residues. Germline V gene data show CDR1 as SGHNT and CDR2 as YENEEA. J lost 10 bases, V lost 1 base, and 6 bases had no gene match. The CDR3, as DNA: TGTGCCAGCAGCTTAGGACTAGCGTTGGGGGAGCAGTTCTTC. It codes for CASSLGLALGEQFF.

The V gene is TRBV7-6, the J gene TRBJ1-3; D gene ambiguous. Germline V gene lookup returns CDR1 SGHVS and CDR2 FNYEAQ. The CDR3 length is 16 residues. With 5 bases removed from V and 3 bases from J, the gap between germline ends came to 17 bases. Written as DNA, the CDR3 is TGTGCCAGCAGCGTAATGGCCCTAAGCGTTGGAAACACCATATATTTT. Amino acid sequence: CASSVMALSVGNTIYF.

J is TRBJ1-2 and V is TRBV25-1, with 10 positions matching TRBD1. CDR3 size: 15 residues. The junction had 8 bases not matched to a gene; V was cut back by 6 bases and J by 4 bases. CDR1 and CDR2 from the germline V gene are MGHDK and SYGVNS. The CDR3 loop reads CASRATGTGAYGYTF. For the CDR3, the DNA is TGTGCCAGCAGAGCAACCGGGACAGGGGCCTATGGCTACACCTTC.

The J gene is TRBJ1-5, the V gene TRBV19; 8 nucleotides agree with TRBD1. The CDR3 contains 14 residues. The V gene end was trimmed by 5 bases and the J gene end by 7 bases; junction bases not matched to a gene: 7. CDR1 is LNHDA, CDR2 SQIVND, per germline (reference sequence). The CDR3 DNA reads TGTGCCAGTAGTTCATCGACAGGGGTACAGCCCCAGCATTTT. This codes for CASSSSTGVQPQHF.

This chain links TRBV4-1 with TRBJ2-2, with no clear D. The CDR3 consists of 15 residues. The V gene's germline CDR1 is MGHRA and CDR2 YSYEKL. Deletions cut 5 bases from V and 5 bases from J, with 15 bases between. CDR3 amino acids: CASSFANSFTGELFF. The CDR3 DNA reads TGCGCCAGCAGCTTCGCTAACAGCTTTACCGGGGAGCTGTTTTTT.

The V and J genes are TRBV25-1 and TRBJ2-7; 8 bases match TRBD2. Germline CDR1 and CDR2: MGHDK and SYGVNS. This CDR3 is 13 amino acids long. The V segment lost 4 bases and the J segment 2 bases; nucleotides outside the gene matches: 1. The CDR3 reads CASSAAGAYEQYF. The CDR3 DNA reads as TGTGCCAGCAGTGCAGCGGGAGCCTACGAGCAGTACTTC.

The chain recombines TRBV11-3 with TRBJ1-2; the D gene is possibly TRBD1 (6 bases). CDR1 is SGHNT and CDR2 is YENEEA in the germline V gene. With 5 bases removed from V and 6 bases from J, the gap between germline ends came to 13 bases. CDR3 length: 13 residues. The DNA for the CDR3 is TGTGCCAGCAGCCCTGGGGGCACAGATGGCTACACCTTC. Residues: CASSPGGTDGYTF.

The chain employs TRBV4-1 and TRBJ2-2; perhaps TRBD2 as D (5 bases). Germline-derived CDR1 and CDR2 are MGHRA and YSYEKL. This CDR3 has 15 amino acids. The V end lost 1 base, the J end lost 2 bases, and 8 bases lay between the germline ends. This CDR3 reads CASSQAGRNTGELFF. The CDR3 region has the DNA TGCGCCAGCAGCCAAGCGGGGAGAAACACCGGGGAGCTGTTTTTT.

J is TRBJ1-1 and V is TRBV5-4, with 9 bases identical to TRBD1. CDR3 length equals 17 residues. Trimming took 4 bases from V and 5 from J; bases not matched to a gene: 15. The V gene's germline CDR1 is SGHNT and CDR2 YYREEE (reference sequence). CDR3: CASSPNPGTGRGTEAFF. CDR3 in DNA: TGTGCCAGCAGCCCCAACCCCGGGACAGGGCGAGGTACTGAAGCTTTCTTT.

The J gene is TRBJ2-3, the V gene TRBV11-2; 8 bases are shared with TRBD2. Germline lookup yields CDR1 SGHAT and CDR2 FQNNGV. The CDR3 extends over 15 amino acids. With 4 bases clipped from V and 1 base from J, the junction kept 4 bases outside the gene matches. For the CDR3, the DNA is TGTGCCAGCAGCTACGATAGCGGGGGCACAGATACGCAGTATTTT. This gives the protein CASSYDSGGTDTQYF.

This chain joins TRBV30 and TRBJ2-1; the D gene is possibly TRBD2 (6 bases). CDR1 is GTSNPN and CDR2 is SVGIG in the germline V gene (reference sequence). The germline V and J ends were trimmed by 5 bases and 9 bases, with 20 bases remaining between them. This CDR3 region has 14 residues. CDR3: CAWGYGGAAAEQFF. CDR3 DNA sequence: TGTGCCTGGGGGTACGGGGGAGCGGCGGCTGAGCAGTTCTTC.

With regard to this clone: The junction does not match germline at one end; this may be a read error. This CDR3 is also generated by other DNA sequences in the sample. The chain combines TRBV11-3 with TRBJ2-1, with 12 bases fitting TRBD1. Per germline, CDR1 SGHNT and CDR2 YENEEA. This CDR3 region has 15 residues. DNA for the CDR3: TGCGCCAGCAGCCCGGGACAGGGGGCGCGGAATGAGCAGTTCTTC. It codes for CASSPGQGARNEQFF. Together with reference TRBV11-3 and TRBJ2-1, the CDR3 gives the full variable domain: EAGVVQSPRYKIIEKKQPVAFWCNPISGHNTLYWYLQNLGQGPELLIRYENEEAVDDSQLPKDRFSAERLKGVDSTLKIQPAELGDSAVYLCASSPGQGARNEQFFGPGTRLTVL.

This chain uses TRBV5-6 with TRBJ1-5; the D is unclear. V lost 4 bases and J 5 bases, leaving 7 bases between the germline ends. CDR1 and CDR2 (germline): SGHDT, YYEEEE. The CDR3 length is 12 residues. The CDR3 sequence is CASSVLDQPQHF. The DNA for the CDR3 is TGTGCCAGCAGCGTACTAGATCAGCCCCAGCATTTT.

The chain recombines TRBV6-4 with TRBJ1-5, with D perhaps matching TRBD1 (5 bases). The CDR3 covers 13 residues. V dropped 5 bases and J dropped 9 bases, with 14 bases sitting between them. Germline V lookup: CDR1 MRHNA, CDR2 SNTAGT. DNA for the CDR3: TGTGCCAGCAGTTCCTCTGGGAGGGGGCCCCAGCATTTT. Translated, it gives CASSSSGRGPQHF.

The chain joins TRBV5-5 to TRBJ1-2; D ambiguous. Germline assignment: CDR1 SGHKS and CDR2 YYEKEE (reference sequence). V was shortened by 0 bases and J by 6 bases, with 9 bases between the two germline ends. CDR3 size: 13 residues. The CDR3 is CASSLGERDGYTF. The CDR3 DNA is TGTGCCAGCAGCTTGGGCGAGAGAGATGGCTACACCTTC. Full variable domain (missing parts from reference TRBV5-5 and TRBJ1-2): DAGVTQSPTHLIKTRGQQVTLRCSPISGHKSVSWYQQVLGQGPQFIFQYYEKEERGRGNFPDRFSARQFPNYSSELNVNALLLGDSALYLCASSLGERDGYTFGSGTRLTVV.

V and J are TRBV6-1 and TRBJ1-2, with 7 bases identical to TRBD1. The CDR3 covers 14 residues. CDR1 MNHNS and CDR2 SASEGT come from the germline V gene. V was clipped by 5 bases and J by 5 bases; unmatched bases: 8. Here the CDR3 reads CASSQSTGSYGYTF. In DNA form, the CDR3 reads TGTGCCAGCAGTCAATCGACAGGGTCTTATGGCTACACCTTC.

The chain combines TRBV5-1 with TRBJ1-4, with TRBD1 as a possible D gene (6 bases). This CDR3 is 14 amino acids long. Trimming cost V 6 bases and J 3 bases, with 12 bases left between them. Per germline, CDR1 SGHRS and CDR2 YFSETQ. Here the CDR3 DNA reads TGCGCCAGCAAACAGGACAGCGCTAATGAAAAACTGTTTTTT. This encodes CASKQDSANEKLFF. Supplemented by reference TRBV5-1 and TRBJ1-4, the full variable domain reads KAGVTQTPRYLIKTRGQQVTLSCSPISGHRSVSWYQQTPGQGLQFLFEYFSETQRNKGNFPGRFSGRQFSNSRSEMNVSTLELGDSALYLCASKQDSANEKLFFGSGTQLSVL.

The rearrangement uses TRBV2 and TRBJ2-1; D unclear. The CDR3 sequence is 14 residues long. V gave up 4 bases and J gave up 3 bases, with 10 bases separating them. Germline-derived CDR1 and CDR2 are SNHLY and FYNNEI. In DNA form, the CDR3 reads TGTGCCAGCAGTGGGCAGGATTTCTACAATGAGCAGTTCTTC. Its protein product is CASSGQDFYNEQFF.

The chain uses TRBV7-9 and TRBJ2-2; 8 bases map to TRBD1. V gave up 8 bases and J gave up 0 bases; unmatched junction bases: 2. The CDR3 has 14 amino acids. Looked up from germline, CDR1 is SEHNR and CDR2 is FQNEAQ (reference sequence). CDR3 residues: CASRTGTNTGELFF. The CDR3 DNA reads TGTGCCAGCCGGACAGGGACGAACACCGGGGAGCTGTTTTTT.

The chain joins TRBV5-4 to TRBJ2-7, with 9 bases identical to TRBD1. The J segment lost 5 bases and the V segment lost 4 bases, leaving 10 bases of the junction unmatched. Germline V gene sequence: CDR1 SGHNT, CDR2 YYREEE (reference sequence). The CDR3 extends over 15 amino acids. CDR3 in amino acids: CASSPRDRVTHEQYF. In nucleotides, the CDR3 is TGTGCCAGCAGCCCCAGGGACAGGGTAACCCACGAGCAGTACTTC.

The chain couples TRBV11-3 to TRBJ2-1; 16 nucleotides align to TRBD2. CDR3 size: 16 residues. Germline CDR1 reads SGHNT; CDR2 reads YENEEA. The trim removed 3 bases at V and 7 bases at J, leaving 3 bases unmatched. The CDR3 region has the DNA TGTGCCAGCAGCTTGGGACTAGCGGGAGGGCAAAATGAGCAGTTCTTC. Protein sequence: CASSLGLAGGQNEQFF. The variable domain in full, completed from reference TRBV11-3 and TRBJ2-1, reads EAGVVQSPRYKIIEKKQPVAFWCNPISGHNTLYWYLQNLGQGPELLIRYENEEAVDDSQLPKDRFSAERLKGVDSTLKIQPAELGDSAVYLCASSLGLAGGQNEQFFGPGTRLTVL.

The rearrangement joins TRBV4-3 to TRBJ1-1, with D hard to call. The CDR3 has 10 residues. Germline V CDR1 and CDR2: LGHNA, YSLEER. The V gene lost 3 bases and the J gene lost 11 bases, with 7 bases spanning the gap. CDR3 DNA sequence: TGCGCCAGCAGCCACTTTCGGGCTTTCTTT. This codes for CASSHFRAFF.

The genes are TRBV29-1 and TRBJ1-5; D perhaps matches TRBD1 (6 bases). CDR1 is SQVTM, CDR2 ANQGSEA, per germline. CDR3 length: 13 residues. The V gene lost 4 bases and the J gene lost 5 bases, with 12 bases spanning the gap. CDR3 bases: TGCAGCGTTGGGCAGGGGTTAGATCAGCCCCAGCATTTT. Amino acid sequence: CSVGQGLDQPQHF.

The V and J genes are TRBV18 and TRBJ1-1, with a possible D match to TRBD1 (6 bases). Trimming removed 3 bases from V and 1 base from J, with 6 bases in between. The CDR3 extends over 13 amino acids. From germline, CDR1 is KGHSH and CDR2 LQKENI. The CDR3 loop reads CASSPTGNTEAFF. CDR3 nucleotide sequence: TGTGCCAGCTCACCGACAGGGAACACTGAAGCTTTCTTT. The full variable domain, completed using reference TRBV18 and TRBJ1-1, is NAGVMQNPRHLVRRRGQEARLRCSPMKGHSHVYWYRQLPEEGLKFMVYLQKENIIDESGMPKERFSAEFPKEGPSILRIQQVVRGDSAAYFCASSPTGNTEAFFGQGTRLTVV.